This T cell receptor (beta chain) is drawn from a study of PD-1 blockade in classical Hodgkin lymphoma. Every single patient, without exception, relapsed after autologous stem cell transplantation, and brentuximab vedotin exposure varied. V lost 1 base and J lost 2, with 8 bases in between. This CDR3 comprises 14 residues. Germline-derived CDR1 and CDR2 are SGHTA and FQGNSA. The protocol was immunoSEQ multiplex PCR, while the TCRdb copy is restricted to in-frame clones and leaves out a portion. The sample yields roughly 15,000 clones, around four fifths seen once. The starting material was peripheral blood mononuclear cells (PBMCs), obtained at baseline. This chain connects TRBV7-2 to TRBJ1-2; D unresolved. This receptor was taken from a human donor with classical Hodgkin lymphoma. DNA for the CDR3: TGTGCCAGCAGCTTAGGGGAGTACAACTATGGCTACACCTTC. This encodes CASSLGEYNYGYTF.